Listed below are T cell receptor beta chains from one sample, sequenced in a study of CD4 T cells in relation to SARS-CoV-2 and coronaviruses. TCRdb's table, derived via immunoSEQ multiplex PCR, lists solely in-frame clones and lacks some. Among some 16,000 clones listed, around 77% were seen once. No antigen is known for these receptors. The sequencing sample was made of CD4+ T cells from PBMCs, cultured in vitro. These receptor sequences come from a human donor in good health. The CDR3 runs from the conserved cysteine through the conserved F or W. Fields, in order: clone size, CDR3 length, V gene, D gene, J gene, CDR3 DNA, CDR3 protein. A D gene is named only where the DNA matches it firmly. Rows may omit the clone size; those that give it use once, few, many or a size class.

clone size: .; CDR3 length: 15; V gene: TRBV6-5; D gene: TRBD2; J gene: TRBJ2-7; CDR3 DNA: TGTGCCAGCAGCCTCAACCTAGCGGGACTGGGTGAGCAGTACTTC; CDR3 protein: CASSLNLAGLGEQYF
clone size: .; CDR3 length: 18; V gene: TRBV24-1; D gene: TRBD1; J gene: TRBJ1-1; CDR3 DNA: TGTGCCACCAGTCTTCACCGACAGGGGGCGATTCGGAACACTGAAGCTTTCTTT; CDR3 protein: CATSLHRQGAIRNTEAFF
clone size: once; CDR3 length: 15; V gene: TRBV7-7; D gene: TRBD2; J gene: TRBJ2-5; CDR3 DNA: TGTGCCAGCAGCTTGGAGAGCGGGAGGGCCGGGACCCAGTACTTC; CDR3 protein: CASSLESGRAGTQYF
clone size: .; CDR3 length: 17; V gene: TRBV24-1; D gene: TRBD1; J gene: TRBJ1-2; CDR3 DNA: TGTGCCACCAGTGATCCGCACTCGACAGGGGATCCTCGGGGCTACACCTTC; CDR3 protein: CATSDPHSTGDPRGYTF
clone size: .; CDR3 length: 12; V gene: TRBV30; D gene: .; J gene: TRBJ1-4; CDR3 DNA: TGTGCCTGGACGGAGAGTCATGAAAAACTGTTTTTT; CDR3 protein: CAWTESHEKLFF
clone size: .; CDR3 length: 14; V gene: TRBV7-3; D gene: .; J gene: TRBJ2-3; CDR3 DNA: TGTGCCAGCAGCTCCTCACACTCTACAGATACGCAGTATTTT; CDR3 protein: CASSSSHSTDTQYF
clone size: .; CDR3 length: 16; V gene: TRBV10-3; D gene: TRBD2; J gene: TRBJ2-7; CDR3 DNA: TGTGCCATCAGTGAGTCGCCTAGCGGGAGGTTTGACGAGCAGTACTTC; CDR3 protein: CAISESPSGRFDEQYF
clone size: .; CDR3 length: 13; V gene: TRBV10-3; D gene: TRBD1; J gene: TRBJ2-5; CDR3 DNA: TGTGCCATCAGCGGGACAGAACAAGAGACCCAGTACTTC; CDR3 protein: CAISGTEQETQYF
clone size: .; CDR3 length: 11; V gene: TRBV11-2; D gene: .; J gene: TRBJ1-1; CDR3 DNA: TGTGCCAGCAGCTCGGGGACGATGGCTTTCTTT; CDR3 protein: CASSSGTMAFF
clone size: .; CDR3 length: 15; V gene: TRBV7-8; D gene: TRBD1; J gene: TRBJ1-4; CDR3 DNA: TGTGCCAGCAGCTTAGGAGACAGGGTTAATGAAAAACTGTTTTTT; CDR3 protein: CASSLGDRVNEKLFF
clone size: .; CDR3 length: 15; V gene: TRBV6-5; D gene: TRBD1; J gene: TRBJ1-5; CDR3 DNA: TGTGCCAGTTTCTCGGGACAGGGGGCCGATCAGCCCCAGCATTTT; CDR3 protein: CASFSGQGADQPQHF
clone size: .; CDR3 length: 13; V gene: TRBV19; D gene: .; J gene: TRBJ2-3; CDR3 DNA: TGTGCCAGTCGGCCTTTGGGCACAGATACGCAGTATTTT; CDR3 protein: CASRPLGTDTQYF